Sequencing of this T cell receptor beta chain was carried out in a study of T cells in localized non-small cell lung cancer. Whole-study findings and limits: Investigators sequenced only a single tumor region, leaving heterogeneity possible. Adjacent lung tissue had a median about 57 of the top 100 clones found in the tumor.

Repertoires were generated with immunoSEQ multiplex PCR, while TCRdb's copy carries only in-frame clones and drops some. Among tens of thousands of clones listed, roughly four fifths were seen once. Of note for this clone: The antigen remains unidentified.

The ends were cut back, 6 bases at V and 0 bases at J, with 17 bases in the middle. Germline V gene lookup returns CDR1 SQVTM and CDR2 ANQGSEA. The CDR3 has 15 residues. This chain joins TRBV29-1 and TRBJ2-5; the D gene is possibly TRBD1 (5 bases). The source is a man between 40 and 75 years old with stage III lung adenocarcinoma. The material sequenced was peripheral blood mononuclear cells, taken before any cancer treatment. CDR3 residues: CSVTSGLVYQETQYF. CDR3 nucleotide sequence: TGCAGCGTCACGTCAGGGCTCGTGTACCAAGAGACCCAGTACTTC.